The 31 T cell receptor beta chains in this list originate from one sample, sequenced in a study of blood T cell repertoires in COVID-19. Measured with immunoSEQ multiplex PCR; TCRdb has only the in-frame clones, and not every one. The table records a few hundred thousand clones, around 90% of them present only once. Sequences were obtained from peripheral blood. All receptors derive from a man in his late teens or twenties with COVID-19, enrolled during active disease.

J is TRBJ2-2 and V is TRBV27; D may be TRBD1 (5 bases). Germline V CDR1 and CDR2: MNHEY, SMNVEV (reference sequence). CDR3 length: 14 amino acids. V was trimmed by 1 base and J by 4 bases, leaving 7 bases between them. In nucleotides, the CDR3 is TGTGCCAGCAGTTTATATGACAGCACCGGGGAGCTGTTTTTT. Its translation: CASSLYDSTGELFF.

This clone was recorded only once. The CDR3 sequence is CASRPGQVNSPLHF. CDR3 sequence (DNA): TGTGCCAGCAGGCCGGGACAGGTTAATTCACCCCTCCACTTT. The V call is TRBV6-5, the J call TRBJ1-6; TRBD1 matches 8 bases. CDR1 and CDR2 from the germline V gene are MNHEY and SVGAGI. V lost 6 bases to trimming and J lost 6 bases; unmatched junction nucleotides: 4. This CDR3 has 14 residues.

This clone was picked up a small number of times. The chain couples TRBV7-9 to TRBJ1-5; D is undetermined. V dropped 1 base and J dropped 9 bases, with 7 bases sitting between them. In germline, CDR1 is SEHNR, CDR2 FQNEAQ (reference sequence). This CDR3 contains 12 residues. The CDR3 region is CASSLDLGPQHF. The DNA of the CDR3 is TGTGCCAGCAGCTTAGATCTCGGGCCCCAGCATTTT.

J is TRBJ2-7 and V is TRBV12-3 or TRBV12-4; possible D gene TRBD2, 5 bases. The CDR3 runs 13 residues. Between the trimmed V and J ends, which lost 5 bases and 7 bases, there was a span of 15 bases. For the CDR3, the DNA is TGTGCCAGCAGTCCGGACTGGTTTGGGGAGCAGTACTTC. Residues: CASSPDWFGEQYF.

This chain uses TRBV7-2 with TRBJ1-4; 7 bases are shared with TRBD1. J gave up 4 bases and V 5 bases, and 7 bases lay outside the gene matches. The CDR3 spans 15 residues. Germline CDR1 SGHTA, CDR2 FQGNSA. The CDR3 here is CASSGPGQSNEKLFF. The CDR3 DNA sequence: TGTGCCAGCAGCGGGCCGGGACAGAGTAATGAAAAACTGTTTTTT.

CDR3 sequence reads: CASSFPGHPETQYF. In nucleotides, the CDR3 is TGTGCCAGCAGCTTTCCGGGACACCCAGAGACCCAGTACTTC. V gene TRBV5-4 combines with J gene TRBJ2-5, with D perhaps matching TRBD1 (6 bases). Germline values: CDR1 SGHNT, CDR2 YYREEE (reference sequence). The CDR3 length is 14 residues. The V and J ends lost 2 bases and 4 bases respectively, with 12 bases between them.

This sequence joins TRBV9 and TRBJ2-3, with a possible D match to TRBD1 (6 bases). The V gene lost 3 bases and the J gene lost 2 bases, with 13 bases spanning the gap. This CDR3 is 15 amino acids long. CDR1 is SGDLS, CDR2 YYNGEE, per germline. This CDR3 is CASSEGQFPTDTQYF. The CDR3 region has the DNA TGTGCCAGCAGCGAAGGACAGTTTCCCACAGATACGCAGTATTTT.

V gene TRBV19 combines with J gene TRBJ2-5, with 7 bases matching TRBD2. V was clipped by 3 bases and J by 2 bases; unmatched bases: 6. Germline V gene data show CDR1 as LNHDA and CDR2 as SQIVND (reference sequence). This CDR3 is built from 15 residues. The CDR3: CASSIPGAGQETQYF. CDR3 coding DNA: TGTGCCAGTAGTATCCCAGGAGCGGGGCAAGAGACCCAGTACTTC. Together with reference TRBV19 and TRBJ2-5, the CDR3 gives the full variable domain: DGGITQSPKYLFRKEGQNVTLSCEQNLNHDAMYWYRQDPGQGLRLIYYSQIVNDFQKGDIAEGYSVSREKKESFPLTVTSAQKNPTAFYLCASSIPGAGQETQYFGPGTRLLVL.

The V gene is TRBV18, the J gene TRBJ1-1, with unresolved D. The CDR3 loop spans 15 amino acids. Trimming left V 3 bases short and J 5 bases short, with 16 bases between. The V gene's germline CDR1 is KGHSH and CDR2 LQKENI. The CDR3: CASSPGRVERTEAFF. Here the CDR3 DNA reads TGTGCCAGCTCACCTGGGAGGGTCGAGAGAACTGAAGCTTTCTTT. The full variable domain, in which reference TRBV18 and TRBJ1-1 provide the parts outside the CDR3, is NAGVMQNPRHLVRRRGQEARLRCSPMKGHSHVYWYRQLPEEGLKFMVYLQKENIIDESGMPKERFSAEFPKEGPSILRIQQVVRGDSAAYFCASSPGRVERTEAFFGQGTRLTVV.

V is TRBV5-1 and J is TRBJ2-5; D may be TRBD1 (6 bases). V gave up 3 bases and J gave up 4 bases, with 13 bases separating them. Germline values: CDR1 SGHRS, CDR2 YFSETQ. The CDR3 spans 14 residues. CDR3 sequence: CASSSDSLRETQYF. As DNA, the CDR3 is TGCGCCAGCAGCTCGGACAGTCTCCGAGAGACCCAGTACTTC.

This chain links TRBV11-3 with TRBJ2-2, with TRBD2 matching over 10 bases. Germline lookup yields CDR1 SGHNT and CDR2 YENEEA. V was pared by 2 bases and J by 3 bases, with 6 bases of the junction left unmatched. The CDR3 is 17 amino acids. The CDR3, as DNA: TGTGCCAGCAGCTTACGTGGGACTAGCGTTGACACCGGGGAGCTGTTTTTT. This gives the protein CASSLRGTSVDTGELFF.

V gene TRBV2 combines with J gene TRBJ2-7, with no clear D. Trimming stripped 5 bases from V and 4 bases from J, with 9 bases between. The CDR3 is made up of 12 amino acids. Germline V gene lookup returns CDR1 SNHLY and CDR2 FYNNEI. The CDR3 nucleotides are TGTGCCAGCAGTTCGACCGGGTACGAGCAGTACTTC. Protein: CASSSTGYEQYF. Using reference TRBV2 and TRBJ2-7 for the parts outside the CDR3, the full variable domain is EPEVTQTPSHQVTQMGQEVILRCVPISNHLYFYWYRQILGQKVEFLVSFYNNEISEKSEIFDDQFSVERPDGSNFTLKIRSTKLEDSAMYFCASSSTGYEQYFGPGTRLTVT.

The chain uses TRBV15 and TRBJ1-1; weak D call: TRBD1 (5 bases). The CDR3 has 14 residues. V dropped 5 bases and J dropped 1 base, with 11 bases sitting between them. Germline lookup yields CDR1 LNHNV and CDR2 YYDKDF (reference sequence). CDR3 nucleotide sequence: TGTGCCACCAGCTACCGGGGGAGGAACACTGAAGCTTTCTTT. Protein: CATSYRGRNTEAFF. The entire variable domain, with the rest obtained from reference TRBV15 and TRBJ1-1, is as follows: DAMVIQNPRYQVTQFGKPVTLSCSQTLNHNVMYWYQQKSSQAPKLLFHYYDKDFNNEADTPDNFQSRRPNTSFCFLDIRSPGLGDTAMYLCATSYRGRNTEAFFGQGTRLTVV.

This clone showed up just once. The V call is TRBV6-1, the J call TRBJ1-1; no firm D call. This CDR3 is 13 amino acids long. CDR1 is MNHNS, CDR2 SASEGT, per germline. Trimming shortened V by 0 bases and J by 5 bases, and 7 bases separated the two germline ends. CDR3 DNA sequence: TGTGCCAGCAGTGAAGCTCCAGGTACTGAAGCTTTCTTT. Its protein product is CASSEAPGTEAFF.

The rearrangement uses TRBV4-2 and TRBJ2-2, with D hard to call. The CDR3 contains 14 residues. In germline, CDR1 is LGHNA, CDR2 YNFKEQ. V lost 1 base and J lost 3, with 6 bases in between. CDR3 protein: CASSQGEDTGELFF. DNA of the CDR3: TGTGCCAGCAGCCAAGGTGAGGACACCGGGGAGCTGTTTTTT.

The chain is built from TRBV5-1 and TRBJ1-4, with 7 bases matching TRBD1. Per germline, CDR1 SGHRS and CDR2 YFSETQ. This CDR3 contains 15 residues. Trimming cost V 1 base and J 4 bases; bases outside gene matches: 4. The CDR3, as DNA: TGCGCCAGCAGCTTGAAGACAGGGTTTAATGAAAAACTGTTTTTT. It is translated as CASSLKTGFNEKLFF.

The chain joins TRBV4-1 to TRBJ2-1; a weak D match, TRBD2 (5 bases). V was trimmed by 6 bases and J by 8 bases, leaving 17 bases between them. The CDR3 spans 14 residues. Germline assignment: CDR1 MGHRA and CDR2 YSYEKL. CDR3 sequence (DNA): TGCGCCAGCAGACGGCGACTATCCGCTGATGAGCAGTTCTTC. It encodes CASRRRLSADEQFF.

V usage is TRBV7-9 and J usage is TRBJ2-2; no firm D call. The V gene's germline CDR1 is SEHNR and CDR2 FQNEAQ (reference sequence). CDR3 length: 14 amino acids. V lost 5 bases and J lost 4, with 11 bases in between. The CDR3 reads CASSPSAATGELFF. Here the CDR3 DNA reads TGTGCCAGCAGCCCATCCGCGGCCACCGGGGAGCTGTTTTTT. The whole variable domain, filled in from reference TRBV7-9 and TRBJ2-2, reads DTGVSQNPRHKITKRGQNVTFRCDPISEHNRLYWYRQTLGQGPEFLTYFQNEAQLEKSRLLSDRFSAERPKGSFSTLEIQRTEQGDSAMYLCASSPSAATGELFFGEGSRLTVL.

This chain connects TRBV2 to TRBJ2-5; TRBD2 is a possible D gene (5 bases). The CDR3 contains 11 residues. Germline lookup yields CDR1 SNHLY and CDR2 FYNNEI. Trimming left V 7 bases short and J 4 bases short, with 7 bases between. The CDR3 DNA sequence: TGTGCCAGCAAACTAGGAGAGACCCAGTACTTC. Translation: CASKLGETQYF.

The chain combines TRBV6-2 or TRBV6-3 with TRBJ1-2; tentatively, D is TRBD1 (6 bases). The CDR3 spans 15 residues. Trimming took 5 bases from V and 6 from J, leaving 19 bases between them. Germline CDR1 reads MNHEY; CDR2 reads SVGEGT. CDR3 nucleotide sequence: TGTGCCAGCAGTCGAGCCCTACAGGGTGGTGATGGCTACACCTTC. Its protein is CASSRALQGGDGYTF.

V is TRBV30 and J is TRBJ1-2; weak D call: TRBD1 (6 bases). Germline V CDR1 and CDR2: GTSNPN, SVGIG (reference sequence). The CDR3 spans 12 residues. V lost 2 bases and J lost 4, with 8 bases in between. CDR3 loop: CAWSSGVYGYTF. CDR3 DNA sequence: TGTGCCTGGAGTTCAGGGGTCTATGGCTACACCTTC.

The genes are TRBV9 and TRBJ2-1; a weak D match, TRBD1 (5 bases). In germline, CDR1 is SGDLS, CDR2 YYNGEE. Trimming removed 4 bases at V and 7 bases at J, with 6 bases between. The CDR3 totals 11 residues. The DNA for the CDR3 is TGTGCCAGCAGCCAGGGTAATGAGCAGTTCTTC. It specifies CASSQGNEQFF.

V usage is TRBV15 and J usage is TRBJ2-1, with D maybe TRBD1 (6 bases). This CDR3 has 13 amino acids. With 2 bases removed from V and 9 bases from J, the gap between germline ends came to 11 bases. Germline CDR1 reads LNHNV; CDR2 reads YYDKDF (reference sequence). In DNA, the CDR3 is TGTGCCACCAGCAGACCCGGACAGCTTGAGCAGTTCTTC. Its protein product is CATSRPGQLEQFF.

Turning to this clone: This same CDR3 is encoded by further DNA sequences in the sample. The chain uses TRBV18 and TRBJ1-1, with D possibly matching TRBD1 (6 bases). The V and J ends lost 3 bases and 2 bases respectively, with 10 bases between them. CDR1 is KGHSH, CDR2 LQKENI, per germline. The CDR3 contains 14 residues. DNA for the CDR3: TGTGCCAGCTCACCTTCACAGGGTAACACTGAAGCTTTCTTT. It specifies CASSPSQGNTEAFF.

V gene TRBV7-9 combines with J gene TRBJ2-3; D perhaps matches TRBD1 (7 bases). Trimming cost V 9 bases and J 6 bases, with 16 bases left between them. The CDR3 has 13 residues. Germline CDR1 and CDR2: SEHNR and FQNEAQ (reference sequence). The CDR3 spells CASTGVAGDTQYF. CDR3 bases: TGTGCCAGTACAGGGGTTGCGGGGGATACGCAGTATTTT.

The chain links TRBV6-4 to TRBJ2-1, with TRBD2 identical over 9 bases. The CDR3 runs to 15 residues. Germline V CDR1 and CDR2: MRHNA, SNTAGT. With V trimmed by 3 bases and J by 6 bases, 6 bases remained unmatched. The CDR3 spells CASSEAAGGANEQFF. The CDR3 DNA is TGTGCCAGCAGTGAAGCCGCGGGAGGGGCCAATGAGCAGTTCTTC.

This clone was found once. This sequence joins TRBV23-1 and TRBJ2-3; D possibly corresponds to TRBD2 (6 bases). TRBV23-1 carries the ORF label, with uncertain function. Trimming took off 4 bases at V and 7 bases at J, with 15 bases between the two ends. The CDR3 totals 14 residues. Here the CDR3 DNA reads TGCGCCAGCAGTCTTCCAAACGGGGGACATACGCAGTATTTT. It encodes CASSLPNGGHTQYF.

A single count supports this clone. This chain links TRBV19 with TRBJ1-5; the D is unclear. Trimming stripped 3 bases from V and 0 bases from J, with 9 bases between. Germline V gene lookup returns CDR1 LNHDA and CDR2 SQIVND (reference sequence). The CDR3 contains 15 residues. CDR3 nucleotides: TGTGCCAGTAGTATCGGGATGGGTAGCAATCAGCCCCAGCATTTT. This codes for CASSIGMGSNQPQHF.

The chain uses TRBV7-2 and TRBJ2-7, with a possible D match to TRBD2 (5 bases). The CDR3 spans 12 residues. The V end was cut by 8 bases, the J end by 3 bases, with 11 bases between. Germline V gene sequence: CDR1 SGHTA, CDR2 FQGNSA. CDR3 in amino acids: CASGGAVYEQYF. The CDR3 DNA sequence: TGTGCCAGCGGAGGTGCGGTCTACGAGCAGTACTTC.

The chain joins TRBV12-3 or TRBV12-4 to TRBJ2-7; tentative D call: TRBD1 (7 bases). V lost 6 bases, J lost 9 bases, and 18 bases lay in between. The CDR3 covers 13 residues. The CDR3 nucleotides read TGTGCCAGCAGAATTGGAGGGGGCCCCGGGCAGTACTTC. It yields the protein CASRIGGGPGQYF.

J is TRBJ2-7 and V is TRBV15; 7 bases are shared with TRBD2. The CDR3 loop spans 15 amino acids. V gave up 1 base and J gave up 4 bases; unmatched junction bases: 7. CDR1 and CDR2 from the germline V gene are LNHNV and YYDKDF (reference sequence). CDR3 region: CATSRARGKVYEQYF. The CDR3 nucleotides read TGTGCCACCAGCAGAGCGCGGGGGAAGGTTTACGAGCAGTACTTC.